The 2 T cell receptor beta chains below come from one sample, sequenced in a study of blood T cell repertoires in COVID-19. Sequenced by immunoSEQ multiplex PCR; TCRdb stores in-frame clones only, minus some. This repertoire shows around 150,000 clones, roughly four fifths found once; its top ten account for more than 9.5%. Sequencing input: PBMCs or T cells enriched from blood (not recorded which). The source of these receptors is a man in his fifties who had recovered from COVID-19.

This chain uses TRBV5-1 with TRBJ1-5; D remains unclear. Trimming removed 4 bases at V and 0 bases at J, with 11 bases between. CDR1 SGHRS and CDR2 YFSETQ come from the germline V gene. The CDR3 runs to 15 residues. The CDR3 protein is CASSPSGGSNQPQHF. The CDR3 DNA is TGCGCCAGCAGCCCCTCGGGTGGTAGCAATCAGCCCCAGCATTTT.

The CDR3, as DNA: TGTGCCAGCAGTTACACGGGAACGAACAATGAGCAGTTCTTC. It codes for CASSYTGTNNEQFF. V and J are TRBV6-2 or TRBV6-3 and TRBJ2-1, with D perhaps TRBD2 (5 bases). CDR1 MNHEY and CDR2 SVGEGT come from the germline V gene. V was pared by 2 bases and J by 5 bases, with 10 bases between. CDR3 length equals 14 residues.